The clone carrying this T cell receptor (beta chain) has more than one count but fewer than ten. CDR3 size: 16 residues. V shed 4 bases, J shed 1 base, and the junction held 8 bases outside the gene matches. Per the germline V gene, CDR1 is LGHNA and CDR2 is YNFKEQ. Measured with immunoSEQ multiplex PCR; TCRdb has only the in-frame clones, and not every one. The profile shows approximately 85,000 clones, more than 80% of them singletons. The sample is drawn from a study of blood T cell repertoires in COVID-19. The sample was peripheral blood. The TCR was taken from a man in his fifties with active or convalescent COVID-19. The chain links TRBV4-2 to TRBJ2-3, with TRBD2 matching over 7 bases. The CDR3 reads CASSRNLAEGTDTQYF. For the CDR3, the DNA is TGTGCCAGCAGCCGAAACCTAGCGGAAGGCACAGATACGCAGTATTTT.